The 3 T cell receptor beta chains listed next were all sequenced from one sample in a study of cytomegalovirus exposure and HLA in healthy donors. Both 60 Vbeta primers and 13 Jbeta primers went into the PCR. Method: immunoSEQ multiplex PCR; TCRdb's copy keeps in-frame clones and lacks some. Listed are 100,000 to 150,000 clones; roughly 1% falls within the top ten. Sequencing was carried out using PBMCs. These receptors originate from a man younger than 35 in good health and CMV-seronegative.

V is TRBV10-1 and J is TRBJ2-6, with TRBD1 identical over 7 bases. The CDR3 covers 16 residues. CDR1 and CDR2 from the germline V gene are WNHNN and SYGVQD (reference sequence). The trim removed 2 bases at V and 6 bases at J, leaving 7 bases unmatched. The CDR3: CASSEGRGWKANVLTF. CDR3 sequence (DNA): TGCGCCAGCAGTGAGGGCAGGGGGTGGAAGGCCAACGTCCTGACTTTC.

V and J are TRBV29-1 and TRBJ1-5; unclear D gene. This CDR3 has 13 residues. Germline CDR1 SQVTM, CDR2 ANQGSEA. V gave up 4 bases and J gave up 1 base, with 8 bases separating them. CDR3 bases: TGCAGCGTTGGGGAGTCAAGCAATCAGCCCCAGCATTTT. Translation gives CSVGESSNQPQHF.

CDR3 DNA sequence: TGTGCCACCAGCAGAGTTTCCGGTGCAGGGGGCGGCTACGAGCAGTACTTC. Amino acids: CATSRVSGAGGGYEQYF. The genes are TRBV15 and TRBJ2-7; 8 bases map to TRBD1. V was clipped by 1 base and J by 3 bases; unmatched bases: 11. The CDR3 runs to 17 residues. Germline CDR1 reads LNHNV; CDR2 reads YYDKDF (reference sequence).